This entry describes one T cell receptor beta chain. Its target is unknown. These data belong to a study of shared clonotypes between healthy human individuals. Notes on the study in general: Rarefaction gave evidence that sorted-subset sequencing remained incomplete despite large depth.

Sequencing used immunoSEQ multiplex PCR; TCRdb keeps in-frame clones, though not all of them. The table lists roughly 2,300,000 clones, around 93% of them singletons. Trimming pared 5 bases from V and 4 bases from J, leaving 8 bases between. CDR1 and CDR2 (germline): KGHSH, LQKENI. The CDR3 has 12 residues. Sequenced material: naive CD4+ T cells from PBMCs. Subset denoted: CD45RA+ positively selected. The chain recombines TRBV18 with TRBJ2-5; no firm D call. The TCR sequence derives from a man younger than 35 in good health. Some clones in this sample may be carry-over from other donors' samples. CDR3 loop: CASSKVPETQYF. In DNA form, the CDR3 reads TGTGCCAGCTCAAAGGTTCCAGAGACCCAGTACTTC.